The 26 T cell receptor beta chains presented below share a single source sample, sequenced in a study of cytomegalovirus exposure and HLA in healthy donors. Amplification used 60 Vbeta primers and 13 Jbeta primers. Produced via immunoSEQ multiplex PCR; TCRdb's table is partial and in-frame only. The repertoire holds some 150,000 clones, 65% to 80% seen once, with more than 3.5% in the top ten. The sequencing sample was made of PBMCs. The receptors shown here come from a man aged 40-49 years in good health and CMV-seronegative.

The V call is TRBV7-3, the J call TRBJ2-5; TRBD1 matches at 8 bases. Gene TRBJ2-7 matches the end of the DNA better, so the J call may be wrong. The germline V gene has CDR1 SGHTA and CDR2 FQGTGA. CDR3 length: 13 residues. The CDR3: CASDGQGVDEQYF. The DNA of the CDR3 is TGTGCCAGCGACGGACAGGGCGTCGACGAGCAGTACTTC.

The chain has TRBV19 and TRBJ2-5; 7 bases align to TRBD2. This CDR3 is built from 13 residues. Germline V gene lookup returns CDR1 LNHDA and CDR2 SQIVND (reference sequence). V was clipped by 6 bases and J by 4 bases; unmatched bases: 5. CDR3 loop: CASSPRGVETQYF. The CDR3 DNA follows: TGTGCCAGTAGCCCACGGGGGGTAGAGACCCAGTACTTC.

The J gene is TRBJ2-3, the V gene TRBV19; 9 nucleotides align to TRBD2. The germline CDR1 and CDR2 sequences are LNHDA and SQIVND (reference sequence). V lost 4 bases, J lost 5 bases, and 4 bases stayed unmatched. CDR3 size: 14 residues. CDR3 protein: CASSNLAGQDTQYF. In nucleotides, the CDR3 is TGTGCCAGTAGTAATCTAGCGGGGCAAGATACGCAGTATTTT.

This clone appeared a few times. The J gene is TRBJ2-1, the V gene TRBV5-8; 8 bases match TRBD1. There are 14 residues in the CDR3. The germline gives CDR1 SGHTS, CDR2 YDEGEE. V shed 5 bases, J shed 9 bases, and the junction held 10 bases outside the gene matches. The CDR3 spells CASRERQGSIEQFF. CDR3 in DNA: TGTGCCAGCAGGGAAAGACAGGGGAGCATTGAGCAGTTCTTC.

The chain uses TRBV30 and TRBJ2-1; perhaps TRBD2 as D (5 bases). Germline lookup yields CDR1 GTSNPN and CDR2 SVGIG (reference sequence). The CDR3 spans 11 residues. V was clipped by 5 bases and J by 6 bases, with 8 bases between them. CDR3 bases: TGTGCCTGGGGACTCGGCAATGAGCAGTTCTTC. It encodes CAWGLGNEQFF.

The CDR3, as DNA: TGTGCCAGCAGTACTACAGGGGGAAGTTGGGACGAGCAGTACTTC. Its translation is CASSTTGGSWDEQYF. The chain links TRBV6-6 to TRBJ2-7; 8 bases are shared with TRBD1. V shed 5 bases and J 5 bases; nucleotides not matched to a gene: 11. The CDR3 is made up of 15 amino acids. Looked up from germline, CDR1 is MNHNY and CDR2 is SVGAGI (reference sequence).

The chain has TRBV14 and TRBJ2-3, with D unresolved. The germline V and J ends were trimmed by 0 bases and 6 bases, with 13 bases remaining between them. Germline assignment: CDR1 SGHDN and CDR2 FVKESK. The CDR3 is made up of 15 amino acids. The CDR3 DNA follows: TGTGCCAGCAGCCAAGAGGTGACTCGCCAGGATACGCAGTATTTT. Amino acid sequence: CASSQEVTRQDTQYF. Combining the CDR3 with reference TRBV14 and TRBJ2-3 gives the whole variable domain EAGVTQFPSHSVIEKGQTVTLRCDPISGHDNLYWYRRVMGKEIKFLLHFVKESKQDESGMPNNRFLAERTGGTYSTLKVQPAELEDSGVYFCASSQEVTRQDTQYFGPGTRLTVL.

This sequence joins TRBV5-8 and TRBJ2-7, with 9 bases lining up with TRBD1. Trimming at V came to 5 bases and at J to 3 bases, leaving 9 bases not matched to a gene. The CDR3 is made up of 15 amino acids. Per the germline V gene, CDR1 is SGHTS and CDR2 is YDEGEE. The CDR3 spells CASSFGTGSIYEQYF. CDR3 in DNA: TGTGCCAGCAGTTTTGGGACAGGGTCTATCTACGAGCAGTACTTC.

The V call is TRBV27, the J call TRBJ2-7; TRBD2 might be the D (6 bases). Germline values: CDR1 MNHEY, CDR2 SMNVEV (reference sequence). CDR3 length: 14 amino acids. The germline V and J ends were trimmed by 8 bases and 0 bases, with 14 bases remaining between them. CDR3 loop: CASSGGVGSYEQYF. The DNA for the CDR3 is TGTGCCAGCTCCGGCGGGGTGGGCTCCTACGAGCAGTACTTC.

Comments on this clone: Other DNA variants within this sample encode the same CDR3. This chain connects TRBV6-4 to TRBJ2-3; 7 bases are a match to TRBD2. CDR1 and CDR2 (germline): MRHNA, SNTAGT. The V and J ends lost 0 bases and 1 base, in that order; junction bases with no gene match: 1. The length of the CDR3 is 15 residues. In DNA, the CDR3 is TGTGCCAGCAGTGACTCGAGCGGGGGCACAGATACGCAGTATTTT. Its translation is CASSDSSGGTDTQYF.

The chain joins TRBV19 to TRBJ2-7; 9 bases map to TRBD1. Germline values: CDR1 LNHDA, CDR2 SQIVND (reference sequence). V was clipped by 4 bases and J by 3 bases; unmatched bases: 7. The CDR3 consists of 15 residues. The CDR3 sequence is CASSTGTGNNYEQYF. CDR3 bases: TGTGCCAGTAGTACGGGGACAGGGAATAACTACGAGCAGTACTTC.

The chain couples TRBV6-1 to TRBJ1-1; D might be TRBD1 (6 bases). V was trimmed by 4 bases and J by 1 base, leaving 10 bases between them. The germline CDR1 and CDR2 sequences are MNHNS and SASEGT. The CDR3 sequence is 14 residues long. The CDR3 reads CASSAIQGNTEAFF. The CDR3 region has the DNA TGTGCCAGCAGTGCTATACAGGGGAACACTGAAGCTTTCTTT.

V usage is TRBV4-1 and J usage is TRBJ1-2, with 7 bases that match TRBD1. The CDR3 is 16 amino acids. J lost 3 bases, V lost 4 bases, and 11 bases had no gene match. Germline V lookup: CDR1 MGHRA, CDR2 YSYEKL. CDR3: CASSPITGASYYGYTF. The CDR3 coding sequence is TGCGCCAGCAGCCCAATAACAGGGGCCTCTTACTATGGCTACACCTTC.

CDR3 sequence: CASSFFQETQYF. DNA of the CDR3: TGTGCCAGCAGCTTCTTCCAAGAGACCCAGTACTTC. The rearrangement joins TRBV11-1 to TRBJ2-5, with D unclear. This CDR3 region has 12 residues. The germline CDR1 and CDR2 sequences are SGHAT and FQDESV (reference sequence). With 3 bases removed from V and 1 base from J, the gap between germline ends came to 3 bases.

The rearrangement joins TRBV9 to TRBJ1-6, with 7 bases lining up with TRBD1. Germline CDR1 SGDLS, CDR2 YYNGEE. This CDR3 has 16 amino acids. The junction had 7 bases not matched to a gene; V was cut back by 5 bases and J by 2 bases. DNA for the CDR3: TGTGCCAGCAGACTCTACAGGGGAACCTATAATTCACCCCTCCACTTT. As protein: CASRLYRGTYNSPLHF.

This clone was seen a single time. The chain uses TRBV14 and TRBJ2-5; no firm D call. Trimming took off 6 bases at V and 5 bases at J, with 19 bases between the two ends. The CDR3 runs 15 residues. From germline, CDR1 is SGHDN and CDR2 FVKESK. CDR3: CASSPQEALRETQYF. The CDR3 DNA sequence: TGTGCCAGCAGTCCTCAAGAGGCCCTCCGGGAGACCCAGTACTTC.

The CDR3 loop reads CASSLVSLFGQLNTEAFF. CDR3 bases: TGTGCCAGCAGCTTAGTTTCCCTATTTGGACAGCTGAACACTGAAGCTTTCTTT. The chain employs TRBV7-9 and TRBJ1-1, with TRBD1 as a possible D gene (6 bases). Per the germline V gene, CDR1 is SEHNR and CDR2 is FQNEAQ (reference sequence). V was shortened by 1 base and J by 0 bases, with 18 bases between the two germline ends. The CDR3 runs 18 residues.

This chain uses TRBV7-8 with TRBJ2-7; weak D call: TRBD2 (5 bases). V shed 6 bases and J shed 3 bases, with 6 bases lying between them. Germline lookup yields CDR1 SGHVS and CDR2 FQNEAQ. CDR3 size: 11 residues. The chain's CDR3 is CASRDFYEQYF. The CDR3, as DNA: TGTGCCAGCAGGGACTTCTACGAGCAGTACTTC.

CDR3 DNA: TGTGCCAGCAGTTTATGGCGGGGGGGCCCCTACAATGAGCAGTTCTTC. Its translation is CASSLWRGGPYNEQFF. V and J are TRBV27 and TRBJ2-1; TRBD2 matches 9 bases. Germline values: CDR1 MNHEY, CDR2 SMNVEV (reference sequence). The CDR3 length is 16 residues. Trimming at V came to 1 base and at J to 2 bases, leaving 3 bases not matched to a gene.

The table lists this clone with a few counts. V usage is TRBV7-3 and J usage is TRBJ2-5; TRBD1 agrees at 8 bases. The J call is in doubt because the DNA end fits TRBJ2-7 better. This CDR3 has 14 amino acids. The germline CDR1 and CDR2 sequences are SGHTA and FQGTGA. The CDR3 reads CASSLGQGRNEQYF. CDR3 coding DNA: TGTGCCAGCAGCTTAGGACAGGGACGGAACGAGCAGTACTTC.

J is TRBJ2-1 and V is TRBV5-1; tentative D call: TRBD1 (6 bases). With 4 bases removed from V and 5 bases from J, the gap between germline ends came to 16 bases. Germline assignment: CDR1 SGHRS and CDR2 YFSETQ. This CDR3 is 15 amino acids long. The CDR3 coding sequence is TGCGCCAGCAGCCCAACCGGGACAAAGGACAATGAGCAGTTCTTC. The encoded protein is CASSPTGTKDNEQFF.

Notes on this clone: Sequence at one end of the junction differs from germline and may be a read error. The rearrangement uses TRBV4-2 and TRBJ2-3, with a possible D match to TRBD1 (6 bases). Germline V CDR1 and CDR2: LGHNA, YNFKEQ. The CDR3 has 17 amino acids. The CDR3 protein is CAGSYTQGQSSTDTQYF. CDR3 bases: TGTGCCGGCAGCTATACCCAGGGACAATCTAGCACAGATACGCAGTATTTT.

The V gene is TRBV7-6, the J gene TRBJ2-1, with 8 bases aligning to TRBD2. The CDR3 sequence is 16 residues long. Germline V lookup: CDR1 SGHVS, CDR2 FNYEAQ. J was trimmed by 1 base and V by 1 base; bases with no gene match: 3. Here the CDR3 DNA reads TGTGCCAGCAGCTTAGGGCTAGCGGGTTCCTACAATGAGCAGTTCTTC. This sequence encodes CASSLGLAGSYNEQFF.

A few counts support this clone. The chain combines TRBV27 with TRBJ1-1, with a tentative D call TRBD1 (5 bases). V gave up 3 bases and J gave up 10 bases, with 12 bases separating them. The CDR3 is 12 amino acids. Germline V gene sequence: CDR1 MNHEY, CDR2 SMNVEV (reference sequence). CDR3 coding DNA: TGTGCCAGCAGTTTGGTGGGGCTCAGAGCTTTCTTT. This encodes CASSLVGLRAFF.

This chain joins TRBV9 and TRBJ1-1; the D is unclear. This CDR3 comprises 16 residues. Germline values: CDR1 SGDLS, CDR2 YYNGEE. Trimming pared 4 bases from V and 1 base from J, leaving 17 bases between. CDR3 region: CASSPRLDMGNTEAFF. The CDR3, as DNA: TGTGCCAGCAGCCCCCGACTAGATATGGGGAACACTGAAGCTTTCTTT.

This clone was counted a few times. The chain links TRBV28 to TRBJ1-6, with 9 nucleotides matching TRBD1. The CDR3 runs 15 residues. Germline V gene data show CDR1 as MDHEN and CDR2 as SYDVKM. V lost 3 bases to trimming and J lost 9 bases; unmatched junction nucleotides: 6. CDR3 nucleotide sequence: TGTGCCAGCAGTTTGGCGGGACAGGGTCTTTCACCCCTCCACTTT. Translated: CASSLAGQGLSPLHF.